Detailed here is one T cell receptor (beta chain). The data originate from a study of technical replicates of blood from several donors. Using immunoSEQ multiplex PCR, the repertoire was profiled, and TCRdb retains in-frame clones only, with some absent. The table has about 79,000 clones, 80% to 95% seen once. Unmatched junction bases numbered 9, after V lost 6 bases and J lost 1 base. The CDR3 is 17 amino acids. The germline V gene encodes CDR1 SGHTA and CDR2 FQGTGA. Sequenced input: T cells isolated from PBMCs. The clonotype comes from a human donor in good health. Some clones in this sample may be carry-over from other donors' samples. J is TRBJ2-6 and V is TRBV7-3, with 7 bases matching TRBD1. The CDR3 DNA reads as TGTGCCAGCAGGAAACAGGGGCAAGAGTCTGGGGCCAACGTCCTGACTTTC. Protein sequence: CASRKQGQESGANVLTF.